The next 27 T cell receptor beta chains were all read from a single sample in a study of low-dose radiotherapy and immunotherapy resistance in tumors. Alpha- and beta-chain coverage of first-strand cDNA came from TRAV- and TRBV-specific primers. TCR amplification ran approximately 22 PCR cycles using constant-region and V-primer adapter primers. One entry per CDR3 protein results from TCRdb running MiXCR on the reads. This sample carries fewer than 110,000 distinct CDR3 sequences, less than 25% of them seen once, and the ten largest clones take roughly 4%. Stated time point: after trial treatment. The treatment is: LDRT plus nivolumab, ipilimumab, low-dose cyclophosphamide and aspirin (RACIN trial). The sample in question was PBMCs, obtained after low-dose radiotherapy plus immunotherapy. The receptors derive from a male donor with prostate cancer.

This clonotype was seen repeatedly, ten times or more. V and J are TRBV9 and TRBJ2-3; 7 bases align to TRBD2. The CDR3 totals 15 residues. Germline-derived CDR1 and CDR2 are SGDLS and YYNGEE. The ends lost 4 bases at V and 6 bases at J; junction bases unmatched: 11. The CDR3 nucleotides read TGTGCCAGCAGCCCAAGAGGCGGGGGAGGGGATACGCAGTATTTT. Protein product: CASSPRGGGGDTQYF.

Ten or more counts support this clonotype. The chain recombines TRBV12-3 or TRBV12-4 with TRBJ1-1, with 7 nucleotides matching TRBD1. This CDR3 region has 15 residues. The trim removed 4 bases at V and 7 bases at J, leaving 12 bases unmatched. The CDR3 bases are TGTGCCAGCAGTTACACCGGGACAGCGATCGGTGAAGCTTTCTTT. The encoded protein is CASSYTGTAIGEAFF.

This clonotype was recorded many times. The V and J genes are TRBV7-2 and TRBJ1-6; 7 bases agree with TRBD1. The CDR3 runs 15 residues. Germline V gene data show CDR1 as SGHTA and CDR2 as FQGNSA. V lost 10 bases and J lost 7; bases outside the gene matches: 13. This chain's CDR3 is CAIHSRDSFNSPLHF. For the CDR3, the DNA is TGTGCCATCCACTCCCGGGACAGCTTCAATTCACCCCTCCACTTT.

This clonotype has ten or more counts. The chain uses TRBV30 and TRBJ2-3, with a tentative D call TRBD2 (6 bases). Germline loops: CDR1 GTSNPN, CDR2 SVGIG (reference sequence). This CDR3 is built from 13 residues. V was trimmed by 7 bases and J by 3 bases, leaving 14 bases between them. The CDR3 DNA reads TGTGCCTACGGACTACCGGGTACAGATACGCAGTATTTT. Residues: CAYGLPGTDTQYF.

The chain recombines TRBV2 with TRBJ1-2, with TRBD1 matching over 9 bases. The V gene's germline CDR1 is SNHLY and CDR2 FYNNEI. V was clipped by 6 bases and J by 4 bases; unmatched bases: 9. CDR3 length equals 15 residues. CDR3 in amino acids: CASSPGTGLGYGYTF. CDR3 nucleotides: TGTGCCAGCAGCCCCGGGACAGGGTTGGGCTATGGCTACACCTTC.

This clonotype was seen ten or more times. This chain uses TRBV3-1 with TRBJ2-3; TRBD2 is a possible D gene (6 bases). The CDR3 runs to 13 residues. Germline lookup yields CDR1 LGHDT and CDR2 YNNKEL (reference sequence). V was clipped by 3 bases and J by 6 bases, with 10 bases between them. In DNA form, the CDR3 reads TGTGCCAGCAGCCAGCGGGGTCAGGATACGCAGTATTTT. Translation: CASSQRGQDTQYF.

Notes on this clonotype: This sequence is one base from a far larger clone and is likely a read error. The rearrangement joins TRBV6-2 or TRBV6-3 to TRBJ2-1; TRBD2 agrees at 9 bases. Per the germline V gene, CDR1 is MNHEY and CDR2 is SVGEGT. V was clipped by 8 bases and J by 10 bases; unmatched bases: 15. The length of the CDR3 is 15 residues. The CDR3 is CASRSIAGANYEQFF. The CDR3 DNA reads TGTGCCAGCCGATCAATAGCGGGGGCCAACTACGAGCAGTTCTTC.

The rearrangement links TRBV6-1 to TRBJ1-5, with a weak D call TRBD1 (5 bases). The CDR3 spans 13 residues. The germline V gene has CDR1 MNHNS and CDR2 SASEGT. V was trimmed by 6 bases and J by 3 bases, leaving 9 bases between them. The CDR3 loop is CASSLRDNQPQHF. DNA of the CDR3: TGTGCCAGCAGCCTCAGGGACAATCAGCCCCAGCATTTT.

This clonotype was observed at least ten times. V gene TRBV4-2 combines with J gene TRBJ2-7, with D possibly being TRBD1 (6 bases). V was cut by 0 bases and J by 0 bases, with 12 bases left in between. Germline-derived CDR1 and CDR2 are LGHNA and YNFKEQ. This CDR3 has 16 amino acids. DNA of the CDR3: TGTGCCAGCAGCCAAGAGGTCAGGGGAAACTCCTACGAGCAGTACTTC. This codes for CASSQEVRGNSYEQYF.

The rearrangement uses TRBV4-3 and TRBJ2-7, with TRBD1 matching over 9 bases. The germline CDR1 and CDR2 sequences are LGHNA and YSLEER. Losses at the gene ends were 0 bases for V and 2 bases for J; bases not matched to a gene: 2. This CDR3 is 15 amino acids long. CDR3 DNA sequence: TGCGCCAGCAGCCAAGATGGGACAGGGACCTACGAGCAGTACTTC. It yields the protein CASSQDGTGTYEQYF.

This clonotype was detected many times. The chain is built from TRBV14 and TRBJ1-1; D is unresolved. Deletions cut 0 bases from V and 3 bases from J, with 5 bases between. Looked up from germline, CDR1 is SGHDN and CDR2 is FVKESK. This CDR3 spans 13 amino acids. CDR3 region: CASSQDRYTEAFF. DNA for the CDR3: TGTGCCAGCAGCCAAGACAGGTACACTGAAGCTTTCTTT.

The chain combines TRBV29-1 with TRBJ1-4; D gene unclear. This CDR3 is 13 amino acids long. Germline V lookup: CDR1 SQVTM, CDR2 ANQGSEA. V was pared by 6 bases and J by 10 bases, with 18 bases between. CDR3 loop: CSVLGRVEGKLFF. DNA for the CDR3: TGCAGCGTATTAGGAAGGGTCGAGGGAAAACTGTTTTTT.

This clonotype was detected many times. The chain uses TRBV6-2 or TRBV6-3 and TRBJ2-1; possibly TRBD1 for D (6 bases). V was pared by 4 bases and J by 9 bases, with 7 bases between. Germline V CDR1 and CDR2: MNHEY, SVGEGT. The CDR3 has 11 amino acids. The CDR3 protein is CASSLGGEQFF. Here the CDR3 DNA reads TGTGCCAGCAGTTTAGGGGGTGAGCAGTTCTTC.

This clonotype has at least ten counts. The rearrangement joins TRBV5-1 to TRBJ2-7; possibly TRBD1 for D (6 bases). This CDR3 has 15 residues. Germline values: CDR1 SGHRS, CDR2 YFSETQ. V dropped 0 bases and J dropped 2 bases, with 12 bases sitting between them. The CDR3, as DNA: TGCGCCAGCAGCTTGGAGTGGGGGCCCCCCTACGAGCAGTACTTC. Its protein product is CASSLEWGPPYEQYF.

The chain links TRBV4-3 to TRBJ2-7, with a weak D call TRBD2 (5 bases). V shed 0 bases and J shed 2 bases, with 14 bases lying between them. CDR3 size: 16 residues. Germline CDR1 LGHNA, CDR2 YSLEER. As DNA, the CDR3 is TGCGCCAGCAGCCAAGAAGGGAGAGGTACAGCCTACGAGCAGTACTTC. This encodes CASSQEGRGTAYEQYF.

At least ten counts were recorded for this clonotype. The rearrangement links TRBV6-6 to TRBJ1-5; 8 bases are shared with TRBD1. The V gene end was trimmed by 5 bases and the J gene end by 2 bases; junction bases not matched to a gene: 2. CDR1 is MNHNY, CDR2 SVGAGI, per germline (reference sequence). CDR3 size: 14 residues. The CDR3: CASSPGGGNQPQHF. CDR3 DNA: TGTGCCAGCAGTCCAGGGGGCGGCAATCAGCCCCAGCATTTT.

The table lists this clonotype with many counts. CDR3 sequence reads: CASSEAGNNEQFF. The DNA of the CDR3 is TGTGCCAGCAGTGAGGCAGGGAACAATGAGCAGTTCTTC. This chain connects TRBV6-1 to TRBJ2-1; TRBD1 might be the D (5 bases). Germline CDR1 and CDR2: MNHNS and SASEGT. This CDR3 has 13 amino acids. The ends were cut back, 3 bases at V and 5 bases at J, with 8 bases in the middle.

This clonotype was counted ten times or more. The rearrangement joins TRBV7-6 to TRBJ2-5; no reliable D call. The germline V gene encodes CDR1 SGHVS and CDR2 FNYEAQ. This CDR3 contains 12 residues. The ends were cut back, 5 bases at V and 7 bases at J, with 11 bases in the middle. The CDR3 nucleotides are TGTGCCAGCAGCCATGACCCGGGGACCCAGTACTTC. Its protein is CASSHDPGTQYF.

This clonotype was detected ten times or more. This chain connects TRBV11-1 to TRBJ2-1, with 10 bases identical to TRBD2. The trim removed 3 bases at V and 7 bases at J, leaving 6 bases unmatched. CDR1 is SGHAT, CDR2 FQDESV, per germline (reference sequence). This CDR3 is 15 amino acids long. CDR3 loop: CASSFQRGGKNEQFF. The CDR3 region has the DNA TGTGCCAGCAGCTTCCAGCGGGGGGGCAAGAATGAGCAGTTCTTC.

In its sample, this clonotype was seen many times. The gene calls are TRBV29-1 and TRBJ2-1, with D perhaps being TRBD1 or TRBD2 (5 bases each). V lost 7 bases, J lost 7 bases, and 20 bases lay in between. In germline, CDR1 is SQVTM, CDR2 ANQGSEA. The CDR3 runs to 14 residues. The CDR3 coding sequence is TGCAGCGGGGGACCGGGACCCGACCAGAATGAGCAGTTCTTC. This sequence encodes CSGGPGPDQNEQFF.

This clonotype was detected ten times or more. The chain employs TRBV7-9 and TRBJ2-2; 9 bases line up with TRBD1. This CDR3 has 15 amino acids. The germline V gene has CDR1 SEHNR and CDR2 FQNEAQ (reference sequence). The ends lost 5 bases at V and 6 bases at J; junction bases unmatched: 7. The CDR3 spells CASSLGQGSAGELFF. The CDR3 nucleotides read TGTGCCAGCAGCCTAGGACAGGGGAGTGCCGGGGAGCTGTTTTTT. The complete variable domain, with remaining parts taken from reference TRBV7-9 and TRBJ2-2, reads DTGVSQNPRHKITKRGQNVTFRCDPISEHNRLYWYRQTLGQGPEFLTYFQNEAQLEKSRLLSDRFSAERPKGSFSTLEIQRTEQGDSAMYLCASSLGQGSAGELFFGEGSRLTVL.

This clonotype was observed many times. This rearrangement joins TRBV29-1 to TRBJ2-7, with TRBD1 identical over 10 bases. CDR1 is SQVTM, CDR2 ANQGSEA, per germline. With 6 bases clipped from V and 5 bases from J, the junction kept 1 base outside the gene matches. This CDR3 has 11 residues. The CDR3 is CSVGQGNEQYF. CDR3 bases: TGCAGCGTGGGACAGGGGAACGAGCAGTACTTC.

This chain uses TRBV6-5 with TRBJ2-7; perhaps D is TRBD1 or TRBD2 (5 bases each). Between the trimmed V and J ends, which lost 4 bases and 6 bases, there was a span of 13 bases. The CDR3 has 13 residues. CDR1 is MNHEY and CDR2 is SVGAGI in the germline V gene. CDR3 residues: CASSSGRLGEQYF. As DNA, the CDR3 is TGTGCCAGCAGTTCGGGACGGCTGGGCGAGCAGTACTTC.

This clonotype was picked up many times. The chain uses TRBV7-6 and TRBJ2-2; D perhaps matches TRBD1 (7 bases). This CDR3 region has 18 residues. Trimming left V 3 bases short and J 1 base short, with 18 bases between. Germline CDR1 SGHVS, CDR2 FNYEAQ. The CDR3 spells CASSFLWGDRLNTGELFF. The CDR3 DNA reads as TGTGCCAGCAGCTTTCTATGGGGGGACAGATTGAACACCGGGGAGCTGTTTTTT.

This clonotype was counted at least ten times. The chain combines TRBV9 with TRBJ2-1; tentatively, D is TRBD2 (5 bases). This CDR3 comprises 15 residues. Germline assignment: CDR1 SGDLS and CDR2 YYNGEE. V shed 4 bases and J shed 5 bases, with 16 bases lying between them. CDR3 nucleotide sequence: TGTGCCAGCAGCCCGCTACGGGGAGCAAACAATGAGCAGTTCTTC. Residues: CASSPLRGANNEQFF.

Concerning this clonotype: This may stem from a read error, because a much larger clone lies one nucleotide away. The CDR3 DNA reads as TGTGCCAGCAGCTTTGGACAGGGAACCTATGGCTACACCTTC. Amino acids: CASSFGQGTYGYTF. This chain connects TRBV7-6 to TRBJ1-2; TRBD1 agrees at 8 bases. This CDR3 has 14 residues. The germline CDR1 and CDR2 sequences are SGHVS and FNYEAQ. V lost 3 bases to trimming and J lost 4 bases; unmatched junction nucleotides: 4.

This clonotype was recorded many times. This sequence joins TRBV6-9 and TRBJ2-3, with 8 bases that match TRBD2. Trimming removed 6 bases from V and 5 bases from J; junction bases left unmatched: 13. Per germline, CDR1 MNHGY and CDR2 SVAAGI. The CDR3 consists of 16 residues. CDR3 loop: CASRILSGGRRDTQYF. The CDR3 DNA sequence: TGTGCCAGCAGAATCCTCTCGGGGGGGCGCCGAGATACGCAGTATTTT.